Following are 17 T cell receptor beta chains from one sample sequenced in a study of OX40 agonist ivuxolimab in advanced cancers. Some clones are missing from TCRdb's copy, which holds only in-frame ones; the method was immunoSEQ multiplex PCR. This sample has 55,000 to 90,000 clones, with almost 90% found just once. The input for sequencing was CD4+ or CD8+ T cells sorted from blood, taken in a trial of the OX40 agonist ivuxolimab. These TCRs come from an adult with an advanced solid tumor such as melanoma, head and neck, liver or kidney cancer.

The J gene is TRBJ2-1, the V gene TRBV5-1; 12 nucleotides align to TRBD1. This CDR3 has 19 amino acids. Trimming at V came to 1 base and at J to 6 bases, leaving 14 bases not matched to a gene. From germline, CDR1 is SGHRS and CDR2 YFSETQ. CDR3 in DNA: TGCGCCAGCAGCTTGCGGGACAGGGGGCGCCTAGCTGCGACCAATGAGCAGTTCTTC. Translating it yields CASSLRDRGRLAATNEQFF. Full variable domain (missing parts from reference TRBV5-1 and TRBJ2-1): KAGVTQTPRYLIKTRGQQVTLSCSPISGHRSVSWYQQTPGQGLQFLFEYFSETQRNKGNFPGRFSGRQFSNSRSEMNVSTLELGDSALYLCASSLRDRGRLAATNEQFFGPGTRLTVL.

The CDR3 protein is CASSTRLALMGETQYF. The CDR3 coding sequence is TGTGCCAGCAGCACTCGACTAGCGCTAATGGGGGAGACCCAGTACTTC. The chain joins TRBV28 to TRBJ2-5; TRBD2 aligns across 8 bases. Trimming removed 6 bases from V and 5 bases from J; junction bases left unmatched: 14. The CDR3 spans 16 residues. Germline CDR1 and CDR2: MDHEN and SYDVKM.

The CDR3 DNA reads as TGTGCCAGCTCACCGGGACTAGGCTCCCGCGAGCAGTACTTC. Residues: CASSPGLGSREQYF. V gene TRBV18 combines with J gene TRBJ2-7; 8 bases fit TRBD2. Germline trimming cut 3 bases from V and 6 bases from J; bases unmatched to any gene: 7. Germline CDR1 and CDR2: KGHSH and LQKENI. This CDR3 comprises 14 residues.

This chain connects TRBV6-1 to TRBJ1-2; 9 nucleotides line up with TRBD1. Germline V CDR1 and CDR2: MNHNS, SASEGT. This CDR3 has 15 residues. Unmatched junction bases numbered 6, after V lost 4 bases and J lost 3 bases. The CDR3 sequence: CASSGGTGNYYGYTF. The CDR3 DNA sequence: TGTGCCAGCAGTGGGGGGACAGGGAATTACTATGGCTACACCTTC.

The chain has TRBV15 and TRBJ1-1; D unresolved. Germline CDR1 and CDR2: LNHNV and YYDKDF (reference sequence). This CDR3 is 13 amino acids long. Trimming removed 6 bases from V and 7 bases from J, with 15 bases in between. CDR3 bases: TGTGCCACCAGAAAAGCAGGATCCAATGAAGCTTTCTTT. Protein sequence: CATRKAGSNEAFF.

V gene TRBV18 combines with J gene TRBJ2-2, with D perhaps assigned TRBD1 or TRBD2 (5 bases each). In germline, CDR1 is KGHSH, CDR2 LQKENI. V lost 6 bases to trimming and J lost 4 bases, with 12 bases between them. The CDR3 spans 14 residues. The CDR3 loop reads CASSPGTGTGELFF. As DNA, the CDR3 is TGTGCCAGCTCGCCCGGGACGGGCACCGGGGAGCTGTTTTTT.

The V and J genes are TRBV2 and TRBJ1-5; TRBD1 might be the D (6 bases). The CDR3 loop spans 16 amino acids. The germline V gene has CDR1 SNHLY and CDR2 FYNNEI. Trimming shortened V by 1 base and J by 2 bases, and 12 bases separated the two germline ends. The CDR3 loop reads CASSEGGRGGNQPQHF. The CDR3 bases are TGTGCCAGCAGTGAAGGTGGCAGGGGCGGCAATCAGCCCCAGCATTTT.

The CDR3 spells CASSQGQMTDTQYF. The CDR3 DNA is TGCGCCAGCAGCCAAGGACAAATGACAGATACGCAGTATTTT. The gene calls are TRBV4-1 and TRBJ2-3; D is ambiguous. Trimming removed 1 base from V and 3 bases from J, with 8 bases in between. The CDR3 runs 14 residues. Germline assignment: CDR1 MGHRA and CDR2 YSYEKL.

The chain has TRBV10-1 and TRBJ2-7; D not resolved. V gave up 3 bases and J gave up 6 bases, with 15 bases separating them. The CDR3 runs to 14 residues. The germline CDR1 and CDR2 sequences are WNHNN and SYGVQD (reference sequence). The CDR3 is CASSDSTRILEQYF. In DNA, the CDR3 is TGCGCCAGCAGTGATTCAACCAGGATCCTCGAGCAGTACTTC.

The rearrangement joins TRBV5-1 to TRBJ2-7, with D possibly matching TRBD2 (6 bases). The germline V gene encodes CDR1 SGHRS and CDR2 YFSETQ. The V gene lost 2 bases and the J gene lost 3 bases, with 12 bases spanning the gap. The CDR3 runs to 14 residues. CDR3: CASSLGDSFYEQYF. CDR3 bases: TGCGCCAGCAGCTTAGGGGACTCCTTCTACGAGCAGTACTTC. Together with reference TRBV5-1 and TRBJ2-7, the CDR3 gives the full variable domain: KAGVTQTPRYLIKTRGQQVTLSCSPISGHRSVSWYQQTPGQGLQFLFEYFSETQRNKGNFPGRFSGRQFSNSRSEMNVSTLELGDSALYLCASSLGDSFYEQYFGPGTRLTVT.

This clone was seen a single time. The chain is built from TRBV5-8 and TRBJ2-5; the match to TRBD2 covers 11 bases. J lost 5 bases, V lost 3 bases, and 12 bases had no gene match. The CDR3 length is 17 residues. The V gene's germline CDR1 is SGHTS and CDR2 YDEGEE. The CDR3 nucleotides are TGTGCCAGCAGCTCCGGACTAGCGGGCAAACCAACGGAGACCCAGTACTTC. Protein: CASSSGLAGKPTETQYF.

The chain uses TRBV6-1 and TRBJ1-4; D call uncertain. CDR1 is MNHNS, CDR2 SASEGT, per germline. The CDR3 runs 14 residues. Deletions cut 5 bases from V and 8 bases from J, with 15 bases between. The CDR3 region is CASSQSGKAEKLFF. CDR3 coding DNA: TGTGCCAGCAGTCAGTCTGGGAAGGCCGAAAAACTGTTTTTT.

The chain combines TRBV30 with TRBJ1-3, with TRBD1 matching 12 bases. The CDR3 has 16 amino acids. Trimming removed 4 bases from V and 3 bases from J; junction bases left unmatched: 7. Germline CDR1 reads GTSNPN; CDR2 reads SVGIG (reference sequence). This CDR3 reads CAWMGRDRGHGNTIYF. DNA of the CDR3: TGTGCCTGGATGGGACGGGACAGGGGGCATGGAAACACCATATATTTT.

The chain is built from TRBV6-1 and TRBJ2-4, with 7 bases identical to TRBD1. The CDR3 is made up of 15 amino acids. The V gene's germline CDR1 is MNHNS and CDR2 SASEGT. After removal of 4 bases from V and 6 bases from J, the junction contained 9 bases not matched to a gene. CDR3: CASSGGTGARNIQYF. As DNA, the CDR3 is TGTGCCAGCAGTGGAGGAACAGGGGCTAGAAACATTCAGTACTTC.

This CDR3 is CASSAEGASYNEQFF. CDR3 sequence (DNA): TGTGCCAGCAGCGCCGAGGGGGCCTCCTACAATGAGCAGTTCTTC. This chain connects TRBV9 to TRBJ2-1; TRBD1 agrees at 7 bases. Germline loops: CDR1 SGDLS, CDR2 YYNGEE. Trimming removed 3 bases from V and 0 bases from J; junction bases left unmatched: 3. This CDR3 region has 15 residues.

The chain couples TRBV29-1 to TRBJ1-2; TRBD1 might be the D (6 bases). The CDR3 extends over 12 amino acids. Between the trimmed V and J ends, which lost 8 bases and 2 bases, there was a span of 12 bases. Germline assignment: CDR1 SQVTM and CDR2 ANQGSEA. The CDR3 nucleotides read TGCAGCTTCGGCGGACAGAACTATGGCTACACCTTC. This gives the protein CSFGGQNYGYTF.

The rearrangement links TRBV25-1 to TRBJ1-5; unclear D gene. The CDR3 totals 12 residues. Trimming removed 4 bases from V and 11 bases from J, with 12 bases in between. CDR1 is MGHDK, CDR2 SYGVNS, per germline. CDR3 coding DNA: TGTGCCAGCAGTGGGGAGGCGGAGACCCAGCATTTT. The encoded protein is CASSGEAETQHF.